These T cell receptor beta chains were read from a single sample in a study of T cell repertoires in cytomegalovirus infection. TCRdb reanalysed the reads using MiXCR and keeps one entry per CDR3 protein. The repertoire holds about 530,000 distinct CDR3 sequences, approximately 26% seen once, with approximately 13% in the top ten. The sample consisted of PBMCs. Receptors originate from a human donor in good health (CMV status not recorded). Some clones in this sample may be carry-over from other donors' samples. CDR3s include the opening cysteine and the closing phenylalanine or tryptophan. A D gene is named only where the DNA matches it firmly. Size tells how often a clone was seen (once, few, many) or the class of an expanded clone, and some rows leave it out.

D gene: TRBD1
clone size: once
V gene: TRBV12-3/TRBV12-4
J gene: TRBJ1-5
CDR3 protein: CASSERTGGGGQPQHF
CDR3 DNA: TGTGCCAGCAGTGAGAGGACAGGGGGGGGCGGTCAGCCCCAGCATTTT

D gene: TRBD1
clone size: few
V gene: TRBV7-2
J gene: TRBJ1-2
CDR3 protein: CASSLMRGGTGNGYTF
CDR3 DNA: TGTGCCAGCAGCCTCATGAGAGGCGGGACAGGGAATGGCTACACCTTC

D gene: NA
clone size: NA
V gene: TRBV20-1
J gene: TRBJ2-5
CDR3 protein: CSAMPQETQYF
CDR3 DNA: TGCAGTGCTATGCCGCAAGAGACCCAGTACTTC

D gene: TRBD1
clone size: few
V gene: TRBV6-1
J gene: TRBJ2-7
CDR3 protein: CASSSGQFGNPSYEQYF
CDR3 DNA: TGTGCCAGCAGTTCGGGACAGTTTGGTAATCCGTCCTACGAGCAGTACTTC

D gene: NA
clone size: few
V gene: TRBV11-3
J gene: TRBJ2-4
CDR3 protein: CASSYQVWGAKNIQYF
CDR3 DNA: TGTGCCAGCAGCTACCAGGTTTGGGGAGCCAAAAACATTCAGTACTTC

D gene: NA
clone size: NA
V gene: TRBV15
J gene: TRBJ2-7
CDR3 protein: CATSREAGPSYEQYF
CDR3 DNA: TGTGCCACCAGCAGAGAGGCAGGGCCTTCCTACGAGCAGTACTTC

D gene: NA
clone size: NA
V gene: TRBV12-5
J gene: TRBJ2-7
CDR3 protein: CASGTDSYEQYF
CDR3 DNA: TGTGCTAGTGGGACCGACAGCTACGAGCAGTACTTC

D gene: NA
clone size: NA
V gene: TRBV27
J gene: TRBJ1-6
CDR3 protein: CASSFMADYNSPLHF
CDR3 DNA: TGTGCCAGCAGTTTTATGGCAGACTATAATTCACCCCTCCACTTT

D gene: NA
clone size: NA
V gene: TRBV11-1
J gene: TRBJ2-1
CDR3 protein: CASSLKPYNEQFF
CDR3 DNA: TGTGCCAGCAGCTTAAAGCCGTACAATGAGCAGTTCTTC

D gene: TRBD2
clone size: few
V gene: TRBV5-1
J gene: TRBJ2-1
CDR3 protein: CASSLGASGRGNEQFF
CDR3 DNA: TGCGCCAGCAGCTTGGGGGCTAGCGGGAGAGGCAATGAGCAGTTCTTC

D gene: NA
clone size: many
V gene: TRBV7-2
J gene: TRBJ2-1
CDR3 protein: CASSSENYNEQFF
CDR3 DNA: TGTGCCAGCAGCTCGGAGAATTACAATGAGCAGTTCTTC

D gene: NA
clone size: few
V gene: TRBV7-2
J gene: TRBJ1-5
CDR3 protein: CASSLVFPGQPQHF
CDR3 DNA: TGTGCCAGCAGCTTAGTTTTCCCGGGCCAGCCCCAGCATTTT

D gene: NA
clone size: NA
V gene: TRBV19
J gene: TRBJ2-2
CDR3 protein: CASSISIFGELFF
CDR3 DNA: TGTGCCAGTAGTATATCCATTTTCGGGGAGCTGTTTTTT

D gene: NA
clone size: few
V gene: TRBV12-3/TRBV12-4
J gene: TRBJ2-3
CDR3 protein: CASSSPYNTDTQYF
CDR3 DNA: TGTGCCAGCAGTAGTCCATACAACACAGATACGCAGTATTTT

D gene: TRBD1
clone size: NA
V gene: TRBV7-8
J gene: TRBJ2-7
CDR3 protein: CASSLVGQGLNEQYF
CDR3 DNA: TGTGCCAGCAGTTTAGTAGGACAGGGGCTTAACGAGCAGTACTTC

D gene: NA
clone size: many
V gene: TRBV12-3/TRBV12-4
J gene: TRBJ1-5
CDR3 protein: CASRGDNQPQHF
CDR3 DNA: TGTGCCAGCAGGGGAGACAATCAGCCCCAGCATTTT

D gene: NA
clone size: NA
V gene: TRBV11-3
J gene: TRBJ1-5
CDR3 protein: CASSPTLSGRNSNQPQHF
CDR3 DNA: TGTGCCAGCAGCCCAACCCTGAGCGGGCGAAATAGCAATCAGCCCCAGCATTTT

D gene: TRBD1
clone size: NA
V gene: TRBV20-1
J gene: TRBJ1-2
CDR3 protein: CSARLQGEYGYTF
CDR3 DNA: TGCAGTGCCCGCCTACAGGGGGAGTATGGCTACACCTTC

D gene: TRBD2
clone size: NA
V gene: TRBV19
J gene: TRBJ2-1
CDR3 protein: CASRQTSGGIPLYNEQFF
CDR3 DNA: TGTGCCAGTAGACAGACTAGCGGAGGGATCCCCCTATACAATGAGCAGTTCTTC

D gene: TRBD1
clone size: many
V gene: TRBV7-2
J gene: TRBJ1-3
CDR3 protein: CASSTGASGNTIYF
CDR3 DNA: TGTGCCAGCAGTACAGGGGCCTCTGGAAACACCATATATTTT

D gene: NA
clone size: many
V gene: TRBV7-3
J gene: TRBJ1-2
CDR3 protein: CASSAQTTQGTYGYTF
CDR3 DNA: TGTGCCAGCAGCGCTCAAACTACACAGGGTACCTATGGCTACACCTTC

D gene: NA
clone size: few
V gene: TRBV7-2
J gene: TRBJ2-7
CDR3 protein: CASSLERVAEQYF
CDR3 DNA: TGTGCCAGCAGCTTAGAACGGGTGGCCGAGCAGTACTTC

D gene: TRBD1
clone size: few
V gene: TRBV20-1
J gene: TRBJ2-5
CDR3 protein: CSGTRGQQETQYF
CDR3 DNA: TGCAGTGGGACGAGGGGGCAGCAAGAGACCCAGTACTTC

D gene: TRBD2
clone size: many
V gene: TRBV7-2
J gene: TRBJ2-4
CDR3 protein: CASSLGSGGGAKNIQYF
CDR3 DNA: TGTGCCAGCAGCTTAGGGAGCGGGGGAGGAGCCAAAAACATTCAGTACTTC

D gene: TRBD2
clone size: NA
V gene: TRBV27
J gene: TRBJ2-7
CDR3 protein: CASSRNRAGLAYEQYF
CDR3 DNA: TGTGCCAGCAGCCGAAACAGAGCGGGACTAGCCTACGAGCAGTACTTC

D gene: NA
clone size: many
V gene: TRBV19
J gene: TRBJ2-3
CDR3 protein: CASAQSWHDGTQYF
CDR3 DNA: TGTGCCAGTGCCCAAAGCTGGCACGATGGTACGCAGTATTTT

D gene: NA
clone size: few
V gene: TRBV7-2
J gene: TRBJ1-2
CDR3 protein: CASSPTGNLLHGNYGYTF
CDR3 DNA: TGTGCCAGCAGCCCGACTGGGAACCTTCTCCACGGGAACTATGGCTACACCTTC

D gene: TRBD1
clone size: many
V gene: TRBV7-8
J gene: TRBJ1-1
CDR3 protein: CASSSRTGGRLNTEAFF
CDR3 DNA: TGTGCCAGCAGCTCCCGGACAGGGGGCAGGTTGAACACTGAAGCTTTCTTT

D gene: NA
clone size: many
V gene: TRBV7-2
J gene: TRBJ1-5
CDR3 protein: CASSRERLQPQHF
CDR3 DNA: TGTGCCAGCAGCCGAGAGCGGCTCCAGCCCCAGCATTTT

D gene: TRBD2
clone size: few
V gene: TRBV7-8
J gene: TRBJ2-7
CDR3 protein: CASKPGTSGIVEQYF
CDR3 DNA: TGTGCCAGCAAACCTGGGACTAGCGGGATAGTCGAGCAGTACTTC

D gene: TRBD2
clone size: NA
V gene: TRBV7-9
J gene: TRBJ2-7
CDR3 protein: CASSLVAASGSREQYF
CDR3 DNA: TGTGCCAGCAGCTTAGTGGCGGCTAGCGGGAGCCGGGAGCAGTACTTC

D gene: NA
clone size: many
V gene: TRBV7-2
J gene: TRBJ2-5
CDR3 protein: CASSLGLLQETQYF
CDR3 DNA: TGTGCCAGCAGCTTAGGCCTACTCCAAGAGACCCAGTACTTC

D gene: NA
clone size: NA
V gene: TRBV28
J gene: TRBJ2-7
CDR3 protein: CASRSVSYEQYF
CDR3 DNA: TGTGCCAGCAGGTCCGTCTCCTACGAGCAGTACTTC

D gene: NA
clone size: NA
V gene: TRBV5-5
J gene: TRBJ1-4
CDR3 protein: CASSLITTFEKLFF
CDR3 DNA: TGTGCCAGCAGCTTGATAACGACGTTTGAAAAACTGTTTTTT

D gene: NA
clone size: NA
V gene: TRBV28
J gene: TRBJ2-7
CDR3 protein: CASSLTGPRSYEQYF
CDR3 DNA: TGTGCCAGCAGTTTAACCGGGCCTCGCTCTTACGAGCAGTACTTC

D gene: TRBD1
clone size: NA
V gene: TRBV11-1
J gene: TRBJ2-1
CDR3 protein: CASSPDRGTYNEQFF
CDR3 DNA: TGTGCCAGCAGCCCGGACAGGGGGACATACAATGAGCAGTTCTTC

D gene: NA
clone size: many
V gene: TRBV7-2
J gene: TRBJ1-1
CDR3 protein: CASSVQGFRTEAFF
CDR3 DNA: TGTGCCAGCAGCGTCCAGGGTTTTCGGACTGAAGCTTTCTTT

D gene: NA
clone size: NA
V gene: TRBV4-2
J gene: TRBJ1-1
CDR3 protein: CASSQEQNGGFLTEAFF
CDR3 DNA: TGTGCCAGCAGCCAAGAACAGAATGGGGGCTTCTTGACTGAAGCTTTCTTT